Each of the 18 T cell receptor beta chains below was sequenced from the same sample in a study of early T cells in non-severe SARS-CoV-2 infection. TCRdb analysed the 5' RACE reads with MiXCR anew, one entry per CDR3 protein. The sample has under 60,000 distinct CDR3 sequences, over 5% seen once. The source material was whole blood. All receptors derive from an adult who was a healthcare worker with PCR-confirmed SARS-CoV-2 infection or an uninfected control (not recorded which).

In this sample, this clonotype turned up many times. Here the CDR3 DNA reads TGTGCCTGGAGTGGTCGGGGTGGTCAGCCCCAGCATTTT. Translation gives CAWSGRGGQPQHF. V gene TRBV30 combines with J gene TRBJ1-5; no definite D call. This CDR3 is 13 amino acids long. The V gene's germline CDR1 is GTSNPN and CDR2 SVGIG (reference sequence). V gave up 1 base and J gave up 6 bases, with 10 bases separating them.

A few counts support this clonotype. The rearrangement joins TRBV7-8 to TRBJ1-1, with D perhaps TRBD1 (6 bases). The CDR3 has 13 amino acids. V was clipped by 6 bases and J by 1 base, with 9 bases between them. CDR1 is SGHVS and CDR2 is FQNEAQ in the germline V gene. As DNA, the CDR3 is TGTGCCAGCAGACTACAGGGGAACACTGAAGCTTTCTTT. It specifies CASRLQGNTEAFF.

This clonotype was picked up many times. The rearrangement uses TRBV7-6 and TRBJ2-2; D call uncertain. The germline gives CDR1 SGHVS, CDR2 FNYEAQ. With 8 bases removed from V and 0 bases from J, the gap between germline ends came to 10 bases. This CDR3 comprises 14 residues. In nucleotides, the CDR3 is TGTGCCAGCGGCAATCCTACGAACACCGGGGAGCTGTTTTTT. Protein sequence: CASGNPTNTGELFF. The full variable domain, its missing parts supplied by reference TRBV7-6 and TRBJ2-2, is GAGVSQSPRYKVTKRGQDVALRCDPISGHVSLYWYRQALGQGPEFLTYFNYEAQQDKSGLPNDRFSAERPEGSISTLTIQRTEQRDSAMYRCASGNPTNTGELFFGEGSRLTVL.

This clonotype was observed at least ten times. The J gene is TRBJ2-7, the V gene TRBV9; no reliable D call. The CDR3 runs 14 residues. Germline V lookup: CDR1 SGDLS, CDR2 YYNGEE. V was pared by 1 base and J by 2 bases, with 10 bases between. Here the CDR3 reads CASSVTWAPYEQYF. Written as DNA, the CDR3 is TGTGCCAGCAGCGTAACCTGGGCGCCCTACGAGCAGTACTTC.

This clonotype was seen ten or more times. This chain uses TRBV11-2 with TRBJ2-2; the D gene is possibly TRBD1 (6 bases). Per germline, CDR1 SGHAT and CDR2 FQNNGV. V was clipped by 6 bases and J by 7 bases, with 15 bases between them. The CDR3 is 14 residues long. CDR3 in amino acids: CASRRTGYDGELFF. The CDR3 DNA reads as TGTGCCAGCAGACGCACAGGGTATGACGGGGAGCTGTTTTTT. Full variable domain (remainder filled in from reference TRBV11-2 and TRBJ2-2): EAGVAQSPRYKIIEKRQSVAFWCNPISGHATLYWYQQILGQGPKLLIQFQNNGVVDDSQLPKDRFSAERLKGVDSTLKIQPAKLEDSAVYLCASRRTGYDGELFFGEGSRLTVL.

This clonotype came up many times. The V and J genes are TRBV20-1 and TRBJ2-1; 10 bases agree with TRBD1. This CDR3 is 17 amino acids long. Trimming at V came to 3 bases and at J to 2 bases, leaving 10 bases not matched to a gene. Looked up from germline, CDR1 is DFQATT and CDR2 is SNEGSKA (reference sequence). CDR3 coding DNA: TGCAGTGCTAGGCCCCGGGACAGGGGACAACCCTACAATGAGCAGTTCTTC. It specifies CSARPRDRGQPYNEQFF.

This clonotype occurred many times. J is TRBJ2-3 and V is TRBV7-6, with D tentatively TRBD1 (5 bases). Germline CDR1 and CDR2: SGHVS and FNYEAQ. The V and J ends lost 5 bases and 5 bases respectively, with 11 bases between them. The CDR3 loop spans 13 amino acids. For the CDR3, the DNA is TGTGCCAGCAGCCCCGAAAGGGGAGATACGCAGTATTTT. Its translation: CASSPERGDTQYF.

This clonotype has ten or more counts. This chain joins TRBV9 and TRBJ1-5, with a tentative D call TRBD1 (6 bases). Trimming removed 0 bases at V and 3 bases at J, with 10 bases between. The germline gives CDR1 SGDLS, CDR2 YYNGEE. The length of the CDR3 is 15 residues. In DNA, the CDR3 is TGTGCCAGCAGCGTAGAGGGGGAGATCAATCAGCCCCAGCATTTT. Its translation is CASSVEGEINQPQHF.

The CDR3 DNA is TGTGCCAGCAGTGTCCTCTTAGAGCAGTACTTC. It is translated as CASSVLLEQYF. J is TRBJ2-7 and V is TRBV2; D is uncertain. The V end lost 4 bases, the J end lost 7 bases, and 8 bases lay between the germline ends. CDR1 and CDR2 (germline): SNHLY, FYNNEI. This CDR3 region has 11 residues.

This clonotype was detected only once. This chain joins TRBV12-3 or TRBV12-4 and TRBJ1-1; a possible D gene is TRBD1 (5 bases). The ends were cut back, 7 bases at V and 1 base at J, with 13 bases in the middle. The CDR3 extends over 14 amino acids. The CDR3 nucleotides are TGTGCCAGCACCCTTCGACAGAAGAACACTGAAGCTTTCTTT. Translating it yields CASTLRQKNTEAFF.

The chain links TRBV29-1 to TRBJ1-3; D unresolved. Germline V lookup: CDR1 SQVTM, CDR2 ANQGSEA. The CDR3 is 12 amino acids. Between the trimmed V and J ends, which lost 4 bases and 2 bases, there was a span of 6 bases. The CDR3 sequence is CSVGETGNTIYF. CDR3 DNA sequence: TGCAGCGTTGGGGAGACTGGAAACACCATATATTTT.

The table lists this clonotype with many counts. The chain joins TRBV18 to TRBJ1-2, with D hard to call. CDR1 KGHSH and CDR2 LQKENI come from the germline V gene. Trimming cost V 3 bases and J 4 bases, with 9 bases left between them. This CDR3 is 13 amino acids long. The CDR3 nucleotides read TGTGCCAGCTCACCCTCCCGGGGCTATGGCTACACCTTC. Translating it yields CASSPSRGYGYTF.

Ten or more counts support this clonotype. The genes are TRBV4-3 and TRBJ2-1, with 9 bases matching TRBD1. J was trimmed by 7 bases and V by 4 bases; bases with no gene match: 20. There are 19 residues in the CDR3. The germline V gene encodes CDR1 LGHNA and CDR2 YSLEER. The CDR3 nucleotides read TGCGCCAGCAGCCCGAGCTACTTAACAGGGGGCGCAAGTTTGAATGAGCAGTTCTTC. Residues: CASSPSYLTGGASLNEQFF.

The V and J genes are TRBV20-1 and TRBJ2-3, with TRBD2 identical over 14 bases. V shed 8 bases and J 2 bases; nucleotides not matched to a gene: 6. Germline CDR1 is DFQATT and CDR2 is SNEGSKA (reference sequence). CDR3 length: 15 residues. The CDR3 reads CSTRLAGGYTDTQYF. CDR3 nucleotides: TGCAGTACAAGACTAGCGGGAGGGTACACAGATACGCAGTATTTT.

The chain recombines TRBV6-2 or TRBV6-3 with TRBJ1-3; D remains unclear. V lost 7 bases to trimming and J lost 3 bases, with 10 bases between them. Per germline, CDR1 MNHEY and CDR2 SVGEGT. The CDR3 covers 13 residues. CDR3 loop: CASKDGFGNTIYF. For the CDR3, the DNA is TGTGCCAGCAAAGACGGATTTGGAAACACCATATATTTT.

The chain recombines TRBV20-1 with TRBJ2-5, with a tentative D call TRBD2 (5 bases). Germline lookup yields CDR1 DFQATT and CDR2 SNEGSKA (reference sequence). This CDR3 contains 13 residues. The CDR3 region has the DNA TGCAGCCCTCTAGCTCTGTACCAAGAGACCCAGTACTTC. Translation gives CSPLALYQETQYF.

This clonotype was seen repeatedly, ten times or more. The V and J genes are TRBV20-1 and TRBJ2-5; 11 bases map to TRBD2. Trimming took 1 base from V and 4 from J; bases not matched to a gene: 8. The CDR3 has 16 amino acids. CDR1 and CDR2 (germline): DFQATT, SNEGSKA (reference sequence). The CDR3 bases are TGCAGTGCTAGAGTACTAGCGGGAGTGATAGGAGAGACCCAGTACTTC. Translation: CSARVLAGVIGETQYF.

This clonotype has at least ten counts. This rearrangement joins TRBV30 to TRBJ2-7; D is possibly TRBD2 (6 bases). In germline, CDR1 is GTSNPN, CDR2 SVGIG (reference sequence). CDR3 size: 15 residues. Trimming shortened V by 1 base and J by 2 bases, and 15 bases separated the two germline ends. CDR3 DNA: TGTGCCTGGAGTGGTCCCGGGACTTTTACCTACGAGCAGTACTTC. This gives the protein CAWSGPGTFTYEQYF. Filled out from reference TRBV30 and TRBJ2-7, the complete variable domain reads SQTIHQWPATLVQPVGSPLSLECTVEGTSNPNLYWYRQAAGRGLQLLFYSVGIGQISSEVPQNLSASRPQDRQFILSSKKLLLSDSGFYLCAWSGPGTFTYEQYFGPGTRLTVT.